A selection of T cell receptor beta chains follows, all from one sample in a study of blood T cells in healthy people across ages. TCRdb re-derived calls from the 5' RACE reads in MiXCR, one entry per CDR3 protein. Of 700,000 to 950,000 distinct CDR3 sequences listed, 58% are singletons. The source material was blood. The receptors come from a man aged 25 to 40 in good health. Each CDR3 is given with its conserved first and last residue. Fields, in order: CDR3 protein, V gene, D gene, J gene. D genes are given only for firm matches.

CDR3aa: CASSGRRDRGTYEQYF
v_gene: TRBV7-2
d_gene: TRBD1
j_gene: .

CDR3aa: CAISSTQGAGNSPLHF
v_gene: TRBV10-3
d_gene: TRBD1
j_gene: TRBJ1-6

CDR3aa: CASTPFVRTSENNEQFF
v_gene: TRBV9
d_gene: TRBD2
j_gene: TRBJ2-1

CDR3aa: CASSATMTGGKLYGYTF
v_gene: TRBV9
d_gene: .
j_gene: TRBJ1-2

CDR3aa: CASSFLGCNYGYTF
v_gene: TRBV7-7
d_gene: .
j_gene: TRBJ1-2

CDR3aa: CASRGTSKARNEQFF
v_gene: TRBV11-1
d_gene: TRBD2
j_gene: TRBJ2-1

CDR3aa: CASMSVGLNTEAFF
v_gene: TRBV13
d_gene: .
j_gene: TRBJ1-1

CDR3aa: CASSLNGGGVYEQYF
v_gene: TRBV7-3
d_gene: TRBD2
j_gene: .

CDR3aa: CATSRVSGAYEQYF
v_gene: TRBV15
d_gene: .
j_gene: TRBJ2-7

CDR3aa: CASSHRAKDGYTF
v_gene: TRBV11-2
d_gene: .
j_gene: TRBJ1-2

CDR3aa: CSASEGAKPKAFF
v_gene: TRBV20-1
d_gene: TRBD1
j_gene: TRBJ1-1

CDR3aa: CASSLLKLAGETQYF
v_gene: TRBV7-2
d_gene: TRBD2
j_gene: .

CDR3aa: CASSQGGIRDEQFF
v_gene: TRBV4-3
d_gene: .
j_gene: TRBJ2-1

CDR3aa: CASRSLYNEQFF
v_gene: TRBV19
d_gene: .
j_gene: TRBJ2-1

CDR3aa: CASSSRRSGANVLTF
v_gene: TRBV11-2
d_gene: .
j_gene: TRBJ2-6

CDR3aa: CSGLQYTEAFF
v_gene: TRBV29-1
d_gene: .
j_gene: TRBJ1-1

CDR3aa: CASSKRTWREGNEQFF
v_gene: TRBV28
d_gene: .
j_gene: TRBJ2-1

CDR3aa: CAGTGSGNEQYF
v_gene: TRBV2
d_gene: .
j_gene: TRBJ2-7

CDR3aa: CASSLLAGVSEQFF
v_gene: TRBV13
d_gene: TRBD2
j_gene: TRBJ2-1

CDR3aa: CASSELDYEQFF
v_gene: TRBV9
d_gene: .
j_gene: TRBJ2-1

CDR3aa: CATSRDPRTSDEQYF
v_gene: TRBV15
d_gene: TRBD2
j_gene: TRBJ2-7

CDR3aa: CASSAWDTPQETQYF
v_gene: TRBV9
d_gene: .
j_gene: TRBJ2-5

CDR3aa: CASSMGGTSGYNEQFF
v_gene: TRBV25-1
d_gene: TRBD2
j_gene: TRBJ2-1

CDR3aa: CASGFGGAGVETQYF
v_gene: TRBV12-5
d_gene: TRBD2
j_gene: TRBJ2-5

CDR3aa: CASGPGGETQYF
v_gene: TRBV2
d_gene: .
j_gene: TRBJ2-5

CDR3aa: CASTPRNGHTEAFF
v_gene: TRBV7-2
d_gene: .
j_gene: TRBJ1-1

CDR3aa: CASSNTGNTEAFF
v_gene: TRBV11-3
d_gene: .
j_gene: TRBJ1-1